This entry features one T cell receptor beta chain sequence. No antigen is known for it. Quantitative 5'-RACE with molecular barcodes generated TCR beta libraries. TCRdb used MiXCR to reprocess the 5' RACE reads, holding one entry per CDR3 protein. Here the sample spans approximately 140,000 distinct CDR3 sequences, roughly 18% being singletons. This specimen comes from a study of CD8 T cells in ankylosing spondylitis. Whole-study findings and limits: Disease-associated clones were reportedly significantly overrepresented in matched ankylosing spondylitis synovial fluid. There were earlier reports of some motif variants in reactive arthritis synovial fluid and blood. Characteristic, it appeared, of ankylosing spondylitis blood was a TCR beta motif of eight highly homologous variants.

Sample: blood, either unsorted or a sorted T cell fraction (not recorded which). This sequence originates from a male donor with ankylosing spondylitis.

The CDR3 DNA is TGTGCCAGCAGCCAAGATGCGGGACTAGTCAATGAGCAGTTCTTC. Its translation: CASSQDAGLVNEQFF. The chain couples TRBV3-1 to TRBJ2-1; 8 nucleotides agree with TRBD2. Unmatched junction bases numbered 4, after V lost 0 bases and J lost 6 bases. Germline assignment: CDR1 LGHDT and CDR2 YNNKEL (reference sequence). The CDR3 extends over 15 amino acids.